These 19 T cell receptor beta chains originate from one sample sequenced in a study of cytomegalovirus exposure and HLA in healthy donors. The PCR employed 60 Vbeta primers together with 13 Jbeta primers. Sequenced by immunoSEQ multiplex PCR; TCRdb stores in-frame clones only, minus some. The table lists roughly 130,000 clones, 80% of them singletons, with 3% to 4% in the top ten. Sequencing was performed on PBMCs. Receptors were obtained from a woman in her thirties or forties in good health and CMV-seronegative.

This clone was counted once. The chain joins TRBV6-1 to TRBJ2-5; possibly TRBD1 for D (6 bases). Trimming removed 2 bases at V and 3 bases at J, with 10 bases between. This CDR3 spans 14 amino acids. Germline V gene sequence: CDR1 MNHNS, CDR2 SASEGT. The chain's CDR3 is CASSEWGREETQYF. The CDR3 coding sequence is TGTGCCAGCAGTGAATGGGGGCGGGAAGAGACCCAGTACTTC.

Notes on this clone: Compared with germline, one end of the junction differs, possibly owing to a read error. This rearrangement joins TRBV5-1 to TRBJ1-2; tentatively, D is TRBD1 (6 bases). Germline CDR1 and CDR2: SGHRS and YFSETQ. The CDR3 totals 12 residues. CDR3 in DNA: TGCGCCAGCAGCGAACAACAGGGAACTCTATACTTC. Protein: CASSEQQGTLYF.

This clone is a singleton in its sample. The CDR3 DNA sequence: TGCGCCAGCAGCCAAGAACACGGCGGGAGTTCCCCAATATACAATGAGCAGTTCTTC. Translation: CASSQEHGGSSPIYNEQFF. The chain carries TRBV4-1 and TRBJ2-1, with TRBD2 matching 7 bases. From germline, CDR1 is MGHRA and CDR2 YSYEKL. Trimming removed 0 bases from V and 4 bases from J; junction bases left unmatched: 15. The CDR3 consists of 19 residues.

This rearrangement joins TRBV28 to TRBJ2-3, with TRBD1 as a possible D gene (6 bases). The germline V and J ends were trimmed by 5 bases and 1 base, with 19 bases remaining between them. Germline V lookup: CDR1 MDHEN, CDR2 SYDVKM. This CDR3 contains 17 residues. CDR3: CASSGRTAVYGTDTQYF. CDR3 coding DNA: TGTGCCAGCAGTGGACGGACAGCGGTTTATGGCACAGATACGCAGTATTTT.

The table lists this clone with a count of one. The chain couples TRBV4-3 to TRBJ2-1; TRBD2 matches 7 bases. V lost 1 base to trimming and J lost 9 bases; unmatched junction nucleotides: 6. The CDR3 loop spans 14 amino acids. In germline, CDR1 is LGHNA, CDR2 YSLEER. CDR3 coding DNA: TGCGCCAGCAGCCAAGGAGGGAGGGCCTCTGAGCAGTTCTTC. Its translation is CASSQGGRASEQFF.

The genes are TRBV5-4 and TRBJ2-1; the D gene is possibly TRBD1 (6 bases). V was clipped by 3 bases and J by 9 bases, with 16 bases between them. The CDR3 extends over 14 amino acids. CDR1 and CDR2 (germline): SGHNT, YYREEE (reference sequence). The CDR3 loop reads CASSSPEGVSEQFF. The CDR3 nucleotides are TGTGCCAGCAGCTCACCCGAGGGGGTTAGTGAGCAGTTCTTC.

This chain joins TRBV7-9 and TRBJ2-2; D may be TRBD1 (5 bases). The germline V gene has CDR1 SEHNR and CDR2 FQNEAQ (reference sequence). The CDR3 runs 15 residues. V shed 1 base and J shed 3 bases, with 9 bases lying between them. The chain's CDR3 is CASSLGRADTGELFF. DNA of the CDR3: TGTGCCAGCAGCTTAGGCAGGGCGGACACCGGGGAGCTGTTTTTT.

In DNA, the CDR3 is TGCAGCGTTGGCCCAGCGGGTCGGAACTATGGCTACACCTTC. Translated, it gives CSVGPAGRNYGYTF. The V call is TRBV29-1, the J call TRBJ1-2; D gene uncertain. The CDR3 has 14 residues. V lost 4 bases and J lost 2, with 14 bases in between. Germline V CDR1 and CDR2: SQVTM, ANQGSEA.

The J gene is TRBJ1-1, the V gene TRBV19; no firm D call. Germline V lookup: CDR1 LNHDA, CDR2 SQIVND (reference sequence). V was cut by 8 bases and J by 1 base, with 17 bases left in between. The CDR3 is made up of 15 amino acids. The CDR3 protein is CASVRSEGRNTEAFF. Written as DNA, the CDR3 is TGTGCCAGTGTGAGATCCGAAGGGAGGAACACTGAAGCTTTCTTT.

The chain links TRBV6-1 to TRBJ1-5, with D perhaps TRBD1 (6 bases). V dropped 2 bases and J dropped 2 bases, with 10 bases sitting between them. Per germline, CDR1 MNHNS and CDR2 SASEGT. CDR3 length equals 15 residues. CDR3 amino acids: CASSEWAGGNQPQHF. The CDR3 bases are TGTGCCAGCAGTGAATGGGCAGGGGGCAATCAGCCCCAGCATTTT.

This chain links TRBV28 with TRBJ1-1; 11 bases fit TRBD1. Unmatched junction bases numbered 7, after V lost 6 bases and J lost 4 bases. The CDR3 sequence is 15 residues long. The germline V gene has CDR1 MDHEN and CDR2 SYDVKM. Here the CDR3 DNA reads TGTGCCAGCAGCGGACAGGGGGCGAAGGTCACTGAAGCTTTCTTT. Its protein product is CASSGQGAKVTEAFF.

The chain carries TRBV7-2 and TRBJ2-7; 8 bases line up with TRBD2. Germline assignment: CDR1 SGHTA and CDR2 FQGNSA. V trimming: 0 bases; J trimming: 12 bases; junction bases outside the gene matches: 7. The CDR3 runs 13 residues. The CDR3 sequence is CASSLAGTRIAYF. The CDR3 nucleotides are TGTGCCAGCAGCTTAGCGGGGACTAGAATAGCGTACTTC. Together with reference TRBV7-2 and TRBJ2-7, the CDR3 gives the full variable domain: GAGVSQSPSNKVTEKGKDVELRCDPISGHTALYWYRQSLGQGLEFLIYFQGNSAPDKSGLPSDRFSAERTGGSVSTLTIQRTQQEDSAVYLCASSLAGTRIAYFGPGTRLTVT.

The CDR3 sequence is CASSLLPGGQYNEQFF. The CDR3 DNA reads TGCGCCAGCAGCTTGCTACCGGGGGGCCAGTACAATGAGCAGTTCTTC. The chain joins TRBV5-1 to TRBJ2-1, with D maybe TRBD2 (7 bases). The CDR3 contains 16 residues. V dropped 1 base and J dropped 4 bases, with 15 bases sitting between them. Looked up from germline, CDR1 is SGHRS and CDR2 is YFSETQ.

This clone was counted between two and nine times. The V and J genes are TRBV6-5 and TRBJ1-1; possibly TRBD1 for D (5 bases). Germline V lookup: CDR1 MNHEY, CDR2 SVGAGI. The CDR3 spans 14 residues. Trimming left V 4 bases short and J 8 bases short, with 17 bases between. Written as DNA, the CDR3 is TGTGCCAGCAGTTCCTCCCGTAAGGGGTCCGAAGCTTTCTTT. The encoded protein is CASSSSRKGSEAFF.

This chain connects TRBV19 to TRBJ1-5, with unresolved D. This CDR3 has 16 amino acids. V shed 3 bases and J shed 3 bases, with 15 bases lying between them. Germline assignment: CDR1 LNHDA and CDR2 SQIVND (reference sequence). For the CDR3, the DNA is TGTGCCAGTAGTATGAGCTTGGGCACCTTCAATCAGCCCCAGCATTTT. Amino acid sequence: CASSMSLGTFNQPQHF. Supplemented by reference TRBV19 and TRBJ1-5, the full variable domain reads DGGITQSPKYLFRKEGQNVTLSCEQNLNHDAMYWYRQDPGQGLRLIYYSQIVNDFQKGDIAEGYSVSREKKESFPLTVTSAQKNPTAFYLCASSMSLGTFNQPQHFGDGTRLSIL.

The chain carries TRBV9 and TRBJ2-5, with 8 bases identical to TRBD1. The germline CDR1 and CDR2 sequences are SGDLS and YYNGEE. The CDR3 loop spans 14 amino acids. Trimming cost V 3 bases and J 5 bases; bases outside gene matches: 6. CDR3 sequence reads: CASSAQGARETQYF. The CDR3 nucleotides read TGTGCCAGCAGCGCTCAGGGGGCGCGTGAGACCCAGTACTTC.

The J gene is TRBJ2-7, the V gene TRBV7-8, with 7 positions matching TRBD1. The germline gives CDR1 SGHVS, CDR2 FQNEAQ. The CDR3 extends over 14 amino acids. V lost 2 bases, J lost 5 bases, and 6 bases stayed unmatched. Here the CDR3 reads CASSLTGAGNEQYF. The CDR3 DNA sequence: TGTGCCAGCAGCTTAACAGGGGCTGGAAACGAGCAGTACTTC.

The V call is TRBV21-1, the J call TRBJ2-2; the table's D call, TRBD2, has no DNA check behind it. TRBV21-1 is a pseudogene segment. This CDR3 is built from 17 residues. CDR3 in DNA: TGTGCCAGCAGCAGCCTCGTCGGGGGGCAGGACACCGGGGAGCTGTTTTTT. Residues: CASSSLVGGQDTGELFF.

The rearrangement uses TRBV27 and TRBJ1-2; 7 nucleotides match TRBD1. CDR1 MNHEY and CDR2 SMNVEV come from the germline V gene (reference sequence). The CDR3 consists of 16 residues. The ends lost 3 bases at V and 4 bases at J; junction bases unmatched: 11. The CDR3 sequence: CASSFSATGTVYGYTF. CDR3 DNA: TGTGCCAGCAGTTTTTCCGCAACCGGGACAGTCTATGGCTACACCTTC.